This is a list of T cell receptor beta chains from one sample in a study of PD-L1 blockade in urothelial cancer. Profiling relied on immunoSEQ multiplex PCR, and the TCRdb table lists in-frame clones only, not all of them. The sample yields about 45,000 clones, approximately 78% seen once. The specimen was PBMCs, collected around atezolizumab (anti-PD-L1) treatment. These receptors all come from a man aged 60-69 years with urothelial cancer. Each CDR3 is given with its conserved first and last residue. D genes are given only for firm matches. Clone sizes are given selectively: once, few, many, or a class where the clone is expanded.

d_call	v_call	j_call	clone_size	cdr3_aa	cdr3_nt
NA	TRBV6-5	TRBJ2-3	NA	CASSRTQTSTDTQYF	TGTGCCAGCAGTCGGACTCAGACTAGCACAGATACGCAGTATTTT
NA	TRBV7-2	TRBJ1-2	NA	CASSSTSGLPNYGYTF	TGTGCCAGCAGCTCAACCTCGGGTTTACCTAACTATGGCTACACCTTC
TRBD2	TRBV7-9	TRBJ2-5	NA	CASSSGGTSGQETQYF	TGTGCCAGCAGCTCAGGAGGGACTAGCGGGCAAGAGACCCAGTACTTC
NA	TRBV7-6	TRBJ2-5	NA	CASSLEARAGETQYF	TGTGCCAGCAGCTTAGAGGCGAGAGCGGGAGAGACCCAGTACTTC
NA	TRBV7-7	TRBJ2-5	NA	CASSRDFEETQYF	TGTGCTAGCAGCAGGGACTTCGAAGAGACCCAGTACTTC
TRBD2	TRBV28	TRBJ2-1	NA	CASSLITSGSPQFF	TGTGCCAGCAGTTTAATAACTAGCGGGAGCCCACAGTTCTTC
TRBD2	TRBV19	TRBJ2-3	NA	CASSIGETGGRNTQYF	TGTGCCAGTAGTATAGGGGAAACGGGGGGGCGAAATACGCAGTATTTT
TRBD1	TRBV5-8	TRBJ1-5	NA	CASSSGTARNQPQHF	TGTGCCAGCAGCTCGGGGACAGCCCGCAATCAGCCCCAGCATTTT
NA	TRBV27	TRBJ1-1	NA	CASSSRSGVNTEAFF	TGTGCCAGCAGTTCCAGGTCCGGGGTGAACACTGAAGCTTTCTTT
NA	TRBV7-8	TRBJ2-6	NA	CASSLRGAGANVLTF	TGTGCCAGCAGCTTACGGGGAGCTGGGGCCAACGTCCTGACTTTC
NA	TRBV27	TRBJ2-4	NA	CASSRMRGGADIQYF	TGTGCCAGCAGCCGCATGAGGGGGGGCGCAGACATTCAGTACTTC
NA	TRBV4-2	TRBJ2-1	few	CASSQAGLTYNEQFF	TGTGCCAGCAGCCAAGCGGGACTCACCTACAATGAGCAGTTCTTC
NA	TRBV30	TRBJ2-1	NA	CAWSVHRGAQNEQFF	TGTGCCTGGAGTGTACACCGGGGGGCGCAGAATGAGCAGTTCTTC
TRBD2	TRBV5-5	TRBJ2-5	NA	CASSLLSGGSQETQYF	TGTGCCAGCAGCTTGCTTAGCGGGGGGTCCCAAGAGACCCAGTACTTC
NA	TRBV5-6	TRBJ2-5	NA	CASSLTNQETQYF	TGTGCCAGCAGCTTGACTAACCAAGAGACCCAGTACTTC
TRBD1	TRBV18	TRBJ1-4	once	CASSGRQGREKLFF	TGTGCCAGCTCGGGTCGACAGGGCCGGGAAAAACTGTTTTTT
NA	TRBV21-1	TRBJ1-5	few	CARRDSNQPQHF	TGTGCCAGAAGAGATAGCAATCAGCCCCAGCATTTT
NA	TRBV5-6	TRBJ2-1	NA	CASSLGGSYNEQFF	TGTGCCAGCAGCTTAGGGGGATCCTACAATGAGCAGTTCTTC
TRBD2	TRBV7-8	TRBJ2-1	NA	CASSSQRGAYNEQFF	TGTGCCAGCAGCTCTCAGCGGGGGGCCTACAATGAGCAGTTCTTC
NA	TRBV27	TRBJ1-2	NA	CASSRQAVNYGYTF	TGTGCCAGCAGTCGACAGGCGGTTAACTATGGCTACACCTTC
NA	TRBV11-2	TRBJ2-6	NA	CASSPSSGANVLTF	TGTGCCAGCAGTCCTAGCTCTGGGGCCAACGTCCTGACTTTC
TRBD2	TRBV5-1	TRBJ2-3	NA	CASRSGGAEGTQYF	TGCGCCAGCAGGAGCGGGGGGGCTGAAGGTACGCAGTATTTT
TRBD1	TRBV7-7	TRBJ2-1	NA	CASSLVGQGSEQFF	TGTGCTAGCAGCTTAGTCGGACAGGGGAGTGAGCAGTTCTTC